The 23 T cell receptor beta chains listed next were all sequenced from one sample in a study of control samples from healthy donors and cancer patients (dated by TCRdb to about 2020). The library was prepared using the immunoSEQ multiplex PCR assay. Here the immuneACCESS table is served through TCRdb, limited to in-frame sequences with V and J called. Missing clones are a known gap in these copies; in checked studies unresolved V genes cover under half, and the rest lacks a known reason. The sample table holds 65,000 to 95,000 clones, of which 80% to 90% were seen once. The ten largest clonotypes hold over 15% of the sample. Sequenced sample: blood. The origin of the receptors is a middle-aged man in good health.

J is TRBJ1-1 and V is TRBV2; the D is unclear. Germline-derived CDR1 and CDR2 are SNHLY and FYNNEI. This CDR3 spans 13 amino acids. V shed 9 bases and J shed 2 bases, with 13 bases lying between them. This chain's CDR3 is CASKAQRNTEAFF. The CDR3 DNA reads TGTGCCAGTAAGGCCCAGAGAAACACTGAAGCTTTCTTT.

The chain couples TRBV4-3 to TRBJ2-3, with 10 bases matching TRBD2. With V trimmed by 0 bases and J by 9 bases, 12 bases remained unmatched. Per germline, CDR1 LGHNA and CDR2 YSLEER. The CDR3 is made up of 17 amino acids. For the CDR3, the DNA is TGCGCCAGCAGCCAAGATTGGGCTAGCGGGGGCGCCGACACGCAGTATTTT. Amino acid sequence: CASSQDWASGGADTQYF.

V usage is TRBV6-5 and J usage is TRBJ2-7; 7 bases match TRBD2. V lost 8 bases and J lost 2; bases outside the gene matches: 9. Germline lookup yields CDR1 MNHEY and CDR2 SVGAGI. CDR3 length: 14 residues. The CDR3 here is CASGRGLETYEQYV. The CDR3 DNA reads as TGTGCCAGCGGGCGTGGACTAGAAACCTACGAGCAGTACGTC.

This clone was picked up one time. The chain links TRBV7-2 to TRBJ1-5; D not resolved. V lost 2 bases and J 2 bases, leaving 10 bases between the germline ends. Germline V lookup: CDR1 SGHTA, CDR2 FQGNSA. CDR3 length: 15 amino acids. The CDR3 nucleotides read TGTGCCAGCAGCTTAATGAAGAATGGCAATCAGCCCCAGCATTTT. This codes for CASSLMKNGNQPQHF. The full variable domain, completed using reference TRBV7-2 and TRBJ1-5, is GAGVSQSPSNKVTEKGKDVELRCDPISGHTALYWYRQSLGQGLEFLIYFQGNSAPDKSGLPSDRFSAERTGGSVSTLTIQRTQQEDSAVYLCASSLMKNGNQPQHFGDGTRLSIL.

The CDR3 DNA reads as TGTGCCAGCAGCGTATTGGACTACACAGATACGCAGTATTTT. This encodes CASSVLDYTDTQYF. This chain links TRBV9 with TRBJ2-3, with a possible D match to TRBD2 (6 bases). V was trimmed by 1 base and J by 2 bases, leaving 8 bases between them. Germline CDR1 is SGDLS and CDR2 is YYNGEE. The length of the CDR3 is 14 residues.

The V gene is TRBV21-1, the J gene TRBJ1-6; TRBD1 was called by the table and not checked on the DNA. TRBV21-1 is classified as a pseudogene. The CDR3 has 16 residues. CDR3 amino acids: CASNEDRDCDNSPLHF. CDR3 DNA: TGTGCCAGCAACGAGGACAGGGATTGCGATAATTCACCCCTCCACTTT.

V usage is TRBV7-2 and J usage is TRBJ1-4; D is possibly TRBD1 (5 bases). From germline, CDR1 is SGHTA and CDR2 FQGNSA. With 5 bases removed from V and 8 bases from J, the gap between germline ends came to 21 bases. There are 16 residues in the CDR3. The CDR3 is CASSREGTGRSEKLFF. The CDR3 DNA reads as TGTGCCAGCAGCAGAGAGGGGACGGGACGGTCGGAAAAACTGTTTTTT. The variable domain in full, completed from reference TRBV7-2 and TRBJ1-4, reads GAGVSQSPSNKVTEKGKDVELRCDPISGHTALYWYRQSLGQGLEFLIYFQGNSAPDKSGLPSDRFSAERTGGSVSTLTIQRTQQEDSAVYLCASSREGTGRSEKLFFGSGTQLSVL.

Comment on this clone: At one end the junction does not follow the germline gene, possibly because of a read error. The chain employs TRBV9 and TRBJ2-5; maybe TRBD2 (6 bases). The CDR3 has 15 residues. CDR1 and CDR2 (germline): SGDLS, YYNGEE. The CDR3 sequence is CASSVAAGVVETQYF. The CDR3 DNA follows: TGTGCTAGCAGCGTAGCGGCAGGTGTAGTAGAGACCCAGTACTTC. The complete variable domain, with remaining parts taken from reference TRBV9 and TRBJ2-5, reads DSGVTQTPKHLITATGQRVTLRCSPRSGDLSVYWYQQSLDQGLQFLIQYYNGEERAKGNILERFSAQQFPDLHSELNLSSLELGDSALYFCASSVAAGVVETQYFGPGTRLLVL.

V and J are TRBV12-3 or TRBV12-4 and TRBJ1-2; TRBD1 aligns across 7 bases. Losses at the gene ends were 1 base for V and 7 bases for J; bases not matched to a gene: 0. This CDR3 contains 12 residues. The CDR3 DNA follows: TGTGCCAGCAGTTTAGGACAGGGTGGCTACACCTTC. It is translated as CASSLGQGGYTF.

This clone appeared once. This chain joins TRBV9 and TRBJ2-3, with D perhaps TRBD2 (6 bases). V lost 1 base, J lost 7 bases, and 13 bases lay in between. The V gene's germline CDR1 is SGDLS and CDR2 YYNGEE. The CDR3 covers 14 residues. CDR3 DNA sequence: TGTGCCAGCAGCGTAAGGGACTCCTCACATACGCAGTATTTT. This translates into CASSVRDSSHTQYF. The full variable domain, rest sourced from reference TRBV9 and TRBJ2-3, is DSGVTQTPKHLITATGQRVTLRCSPRSGDLSVYWYQQSLDQGLQFLIQYYNGEERAKGNILERFSAQQFPDLHSELNLSSLELGDSALYFCASSVRDSSHTQYFGPGTRLTVL.

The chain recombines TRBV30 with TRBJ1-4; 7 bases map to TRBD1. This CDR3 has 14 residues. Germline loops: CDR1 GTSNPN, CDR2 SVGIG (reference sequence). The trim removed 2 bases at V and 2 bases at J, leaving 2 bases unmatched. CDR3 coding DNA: TGTGCCTGGAGTCCAGGGGGTACTAATGAAAAACTGTTTTTT. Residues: CAWSPGGTNEKLFF.

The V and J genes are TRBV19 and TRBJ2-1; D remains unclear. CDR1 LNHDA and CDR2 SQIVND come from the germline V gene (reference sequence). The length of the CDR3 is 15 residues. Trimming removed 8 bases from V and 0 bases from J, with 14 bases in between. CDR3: CASAPALSSYNEQFF. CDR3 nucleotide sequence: TGTGCCAGTGCCCCAGCGCTAAGCTCCTACAATGAGCAGTTCTTC.

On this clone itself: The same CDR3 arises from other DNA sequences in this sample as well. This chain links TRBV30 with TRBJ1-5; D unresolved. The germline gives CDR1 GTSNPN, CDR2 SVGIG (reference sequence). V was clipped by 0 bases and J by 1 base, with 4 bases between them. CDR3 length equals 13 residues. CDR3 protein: CAWSVSSNQPQHF. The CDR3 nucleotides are TGTGCCTGGAGTGTCTCAAGCAATCAGCCCCAGCATTTT.

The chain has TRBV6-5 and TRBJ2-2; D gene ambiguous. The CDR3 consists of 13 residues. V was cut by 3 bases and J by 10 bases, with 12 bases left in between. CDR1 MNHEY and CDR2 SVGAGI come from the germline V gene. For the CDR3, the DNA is TGTGCCAGCAGTTATTCCCTCCCGGCGGAGCTGTTTTTT. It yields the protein CASSYSLPAELFF.

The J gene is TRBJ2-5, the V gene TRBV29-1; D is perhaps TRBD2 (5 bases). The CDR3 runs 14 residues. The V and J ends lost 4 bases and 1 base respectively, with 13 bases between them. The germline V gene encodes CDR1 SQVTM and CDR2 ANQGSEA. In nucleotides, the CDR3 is TGCAGCGTTGGTTTTGGCGGGTCCCAAGAGACCCAGTACTTC. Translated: CSVGFGGSQETQYF.

Here the CDR3 DNA reads TGCAGCGTTGTAGGTCAAGGGTTGAATGAAGCTTTCTTT. This translates into CSVVGQGLNEAFF. V usage is TRBV29-1 and J usage is TRBJ1-1; D remains unclear. Germline V gives CDR1 SQVTM, CDR2 ANQGSEA. V shed 4 bases and J shed 7 bases, with 16 bases lying between them. There are 13 residues in the CDR3.

CDR3 bases: TGTGCCAGTAGGGAGACAGGGGGCGCGGACTATGGCTACACCTTC. As protein: CASRETGGADYGYTF. The chain links TRBV19 to TRBJ1-2; TRBD1 agrees at 10 bases. Germline V gene lookup returns CDR1 LNHDA and CDR2 SQIVND (reference sequence). Germline trimming cut 6 bases from V and 3 bases from J; bases unmatched to any gene: 7. The CDR3 length is 15 residues.

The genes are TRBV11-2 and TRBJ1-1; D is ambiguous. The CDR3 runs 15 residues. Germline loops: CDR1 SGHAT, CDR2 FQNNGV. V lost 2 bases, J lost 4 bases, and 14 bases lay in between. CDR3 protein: CASSLRSWASTEAFF. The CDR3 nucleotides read TGTGCCAGCAGCTTAAGGTCTTGGGCCAGCACTGAAGCTTTCTTT.

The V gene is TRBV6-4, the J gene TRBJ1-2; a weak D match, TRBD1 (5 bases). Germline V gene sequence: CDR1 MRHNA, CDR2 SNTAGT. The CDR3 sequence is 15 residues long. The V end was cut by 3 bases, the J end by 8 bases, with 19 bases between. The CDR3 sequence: CASSELVNGWGGYTF. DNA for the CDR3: TGTGCCAGCAGTGAATTAGTTAACGGATGGGGCGGCTACACCTTC.

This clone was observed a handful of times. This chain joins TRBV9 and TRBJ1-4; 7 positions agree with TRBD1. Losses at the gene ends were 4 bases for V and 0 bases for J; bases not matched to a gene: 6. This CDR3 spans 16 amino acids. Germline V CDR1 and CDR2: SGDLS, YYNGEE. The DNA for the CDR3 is TGTGCCAGCAGCCGGACAGGCTCCGCAACTAATGAAAAACTGTTTTTT. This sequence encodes CASSRTGSATNEKLFF.

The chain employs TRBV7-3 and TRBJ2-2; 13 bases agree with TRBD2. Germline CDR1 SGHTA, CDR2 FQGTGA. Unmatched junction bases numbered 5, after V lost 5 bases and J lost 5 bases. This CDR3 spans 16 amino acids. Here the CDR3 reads CASSPRTSGRTGELFF. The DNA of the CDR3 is TGTGCCAGCAGCCCAAGGACTAGCGGGAGAACCGGGGAGCTGTTTTTT.

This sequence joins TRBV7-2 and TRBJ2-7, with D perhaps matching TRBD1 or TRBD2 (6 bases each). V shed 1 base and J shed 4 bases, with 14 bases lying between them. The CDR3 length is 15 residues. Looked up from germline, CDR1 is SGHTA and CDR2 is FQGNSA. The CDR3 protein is CASSLVRGAKYEQYF. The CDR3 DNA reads TGTGCCAGCAGCTTAGTGAGGGGGGCAAAGTACGAGCAGTACTTC.

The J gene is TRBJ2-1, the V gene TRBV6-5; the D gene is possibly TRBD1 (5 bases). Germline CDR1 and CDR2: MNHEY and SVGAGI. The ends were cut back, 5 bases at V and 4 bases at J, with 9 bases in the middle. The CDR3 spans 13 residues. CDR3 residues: CASSPGLYNEQFF. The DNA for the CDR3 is TGTGCCAGCAGTCCAGGGTTGTACAATGAGCAGTTCTTC.